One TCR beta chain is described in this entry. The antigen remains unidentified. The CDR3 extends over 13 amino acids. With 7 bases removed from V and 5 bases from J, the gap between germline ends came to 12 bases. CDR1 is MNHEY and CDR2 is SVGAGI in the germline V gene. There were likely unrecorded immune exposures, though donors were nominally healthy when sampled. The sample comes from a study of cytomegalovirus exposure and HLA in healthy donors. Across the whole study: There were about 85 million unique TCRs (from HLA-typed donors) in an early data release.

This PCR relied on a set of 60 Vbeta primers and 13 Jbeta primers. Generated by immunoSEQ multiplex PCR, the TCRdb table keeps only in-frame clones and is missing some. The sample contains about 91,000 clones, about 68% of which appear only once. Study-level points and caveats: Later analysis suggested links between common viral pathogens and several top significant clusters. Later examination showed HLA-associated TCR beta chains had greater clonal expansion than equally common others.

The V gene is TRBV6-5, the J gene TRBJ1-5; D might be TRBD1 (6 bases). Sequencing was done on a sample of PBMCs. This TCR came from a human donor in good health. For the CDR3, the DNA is TGTGCCAGCAAAGACAGGTGGGATCAGCCCCAGCATTTT. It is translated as CASKDRWDQPQHF.